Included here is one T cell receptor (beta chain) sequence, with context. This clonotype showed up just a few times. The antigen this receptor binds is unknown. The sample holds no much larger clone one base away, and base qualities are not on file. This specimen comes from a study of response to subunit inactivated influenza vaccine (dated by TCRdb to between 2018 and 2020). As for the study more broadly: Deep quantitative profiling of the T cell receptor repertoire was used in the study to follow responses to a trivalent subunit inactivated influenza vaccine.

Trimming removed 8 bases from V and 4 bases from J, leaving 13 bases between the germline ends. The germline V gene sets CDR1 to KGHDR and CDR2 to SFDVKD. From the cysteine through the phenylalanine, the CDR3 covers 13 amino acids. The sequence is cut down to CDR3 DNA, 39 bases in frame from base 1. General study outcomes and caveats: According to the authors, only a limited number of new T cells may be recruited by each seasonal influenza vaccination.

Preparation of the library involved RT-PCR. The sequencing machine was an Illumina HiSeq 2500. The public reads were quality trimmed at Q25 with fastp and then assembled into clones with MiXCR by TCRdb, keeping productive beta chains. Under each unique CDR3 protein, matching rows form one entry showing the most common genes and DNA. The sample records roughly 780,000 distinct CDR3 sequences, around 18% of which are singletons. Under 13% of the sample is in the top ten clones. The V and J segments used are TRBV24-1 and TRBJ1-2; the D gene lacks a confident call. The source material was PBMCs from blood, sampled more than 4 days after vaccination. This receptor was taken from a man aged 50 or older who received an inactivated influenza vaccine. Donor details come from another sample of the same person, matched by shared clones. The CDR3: CATNSGRPYGYTF. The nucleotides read TGTGCCACCAACTCCGGGCGACCCTATGGCTACACCTTC.